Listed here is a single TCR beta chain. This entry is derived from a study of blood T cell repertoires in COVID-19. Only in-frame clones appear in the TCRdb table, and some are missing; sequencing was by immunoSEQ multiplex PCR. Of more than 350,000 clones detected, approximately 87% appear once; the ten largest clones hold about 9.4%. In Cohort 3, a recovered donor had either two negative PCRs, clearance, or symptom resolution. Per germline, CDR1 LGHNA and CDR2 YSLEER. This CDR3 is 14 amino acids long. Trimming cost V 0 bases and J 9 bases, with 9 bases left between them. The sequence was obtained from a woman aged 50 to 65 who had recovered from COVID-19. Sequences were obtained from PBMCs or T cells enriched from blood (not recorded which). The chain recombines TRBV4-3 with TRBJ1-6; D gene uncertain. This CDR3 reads CASSQESRTSPLHF. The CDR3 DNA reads TGCGCCAGCAGCCAAGAAAGCCGTACTTCACCCCTCCACTTT.